This T cell receptor beta chain was recovered during a study of cytomegalovirus exposure and HLA in healthy donors. CDR3 size: 14 residues. Between the trimmed V and J ends, which lost 5 bases and 5 bases, there was a span of 12 bases. Germline loops: CDR1 SGHAT, CDR2 FQNNGV. Study results and caveats: Productive rates of about 87% or about 30% were seen for most TCR beta V segments in an earlier analysis. Among immune exposure information, only CMV serostatus was available.

PCR involved 60 Vbeta and 13 Jbeta primers. Per the original methods: In a later analysis, of around 83 million unique beta chains, about 12 million appeared in at least two donors. Method: immunoSEQ multiplex PCR; TCRdb's copy keeps in-frame clones and lacks some. V, J and clone size derive from that table, while D and trimming were established from the DNA sequence. The sample has some 56,000 clones; almost 85% are singletons. Details on this clone: Antigen unknown.

This TCR came from a man aged 45-60 years in good health and CMV-seronegative. The sample taken for sequencing was PBMCs. The V and J genes are TRBV11-2 and TRBJ2-2; TRBD2 might be the D (6 bases). The CDR3 region has the DNA TGTGCCAGCAGCCCTAATAGCGGTACCGGGGAGCTGTTTTTT. It translates to CASSPNSGTGELFF.